Shown below are 3 T cell receptor beta chains from a single sample sequenced in a study of T cell repertoires in cytomegalovirus infection. These receptors lack a known antigen. TCRdb re-called the reads through MiXCR, storing one row per CDR3 protein. This sample has 300,000 to 400,000 distinct CDR3 sequences, with almost 30% found just once. The sequencing here drew on cultured PBMCs, taken from culture after CMV antigen stimulation. These receptor sequences come from a human donor in good health (CMV status not recorded). Some clones in this sample may be carry-over from other donors' samples.

The chain joins TRBV12-3 or TRBV12-4 to TRBJ1-1; D perhaps matches TRBD1 (5 bases). The CDR3 consists of 15 residues. The germline V and J ends were trimmed by 7 bases and 4 bases, with 19 bases remaining between them. In DNA, the CDR3 is TGTGCCAGCACTCTAAAGGCGACAGCGGGCACTGAAGCTTTCTTT. Its translation is CASTLKATAGTEAFF.

There are a few counts of this clonotype. The chain carries TRBV6-5 and TRBJ2-1; 9 bases are shared with TRBD2. This CDR3 comprises 15 residues. J lost 4 bases, V lost 6 bases, and 7 bases had no gene match. The germline CDR1 and CDR2 sequences are MNHEY and SVGAGI. The CDR3 bases are TGTGCCAGCAGACTTCGACTAGCGGAATACAATGAGCAGTTCTTC. This sequence encodes CASRLRLAEYNEQFF.

The chain couples TRBV10-3 to TRBJ1-5, with D unresolved. Germline V gene sequence: CDR1 ENHRY, CDR2 SYGVKD. The CDR3 loop spans 14 amino acids. The ends were cut back, 6 bases at V and 0 bases at J, with 9 bases in the middle. CDR3 DNA: TGTGCCATCAGATCCGACGGTAGCAATCAGCCCCAGCATTTT. This codes for CAIRSDGSNQPQHF.